What follows is one T cell receptor beta chain and its context. Antigen: not known. The data stem from a study of OX40 agonist ivuxolimab in advanced cancers. Study overall: A diagnosis of hepatocellular carcinoma, melanoma, renal cell or head and neck cancer was present in dose-escalation patients. Mean age 60 years, range about 23 to 80; roughly 80% male. Study-level findings and limits: Researchers did not determine the expanded peripheral T cells' antigen specificity.

Generated by immunoSEQ multiplex PCR, the TCRdb table keeps only in-frame clones and is missing some. The sample yields around 70,000 clones, 84% seen once. With V trimmed by 10 bases and J by 5 bases, 11 bases remained unmatched. This CDR3 has 14 residues. CDR1 is SEHNR, CDR2 FQNEAQ, per germline (reference sequence). This chain links TRBV7-9 with TRBJ1-3, with 7 nucleotides matching TRBD1. This specimen was CD4+ or CD8+ T cells sorted from blood, taken in a trial of the OX40 agonist ivuxolimab. This sequence originates from an adult with an advanced solid tumor such as melanoma, head and neck, liver or kidney cancer. The CDR3 nucleotides read TGTGCCACCGATACCCGGGACAGCCGAAACACCATATATTTT. This sequence encodes CATDTRDSRNTIYF.